The T cell receptor (beta chain) described here comes from a study of shared clonotypes between healthy human individuals. Findings and caveats of the study: Donor scarcity curtailed the genetic and exposure-history diversity represented herein.

This clone was seen a handful of times. Its antigen is not known. The table came from immunoSEQ multiplex PCR; TCRdb's copy has only in-frame clones and leaves some out. The sample records over a million clones, approximately 72% being singletons. The CDR3 is 12 amino acids. Germline lookup yields CDR1 SNHLY and CDR2 FYNNEI. V dropped 7 bases and J dropped 8 bases, with 12 bases sitting between them. Sequencing was performed on memory CD4+ T cells sorted from blood. The sample's subset: CD45RA-negative fraction. The J gene is TRBJ1-3, the V gene TRBV2; D is perhaps TRBD1 (5 bases). The sequence came from a man aged 18 to 30 in good health. The DNA for the CDR3 is TGTGCCAGCACCGGACGAGGGGACACCATATATTTT. This translates into CASTGRGDTIYF.